Sequencing of this TCR beta chain was carried out in a study of T cell responses to AZD1222 COVID-19 vaccine. Only in-frame clones appear in the TCRdb table, and some are missing; sequencing was by immunoSEQ multiplex PCR. This sample has 100,000 to 150,000 clones, with 91% found just once. Second-dose groups at about 4 or about 12 weeks were pooled. The ends were cut back, 3 bases at V and 3 bases at J, with 9 bases in the middle. Per the germline V gene, CDR1 is KGHDR and CDR2 is SFDVKD. This CDR3 comprises 14 residues. This sample comprised peripheral blood, obtained 28 days after the second AZD1222 dose. The genes are TRBV24-1 and TRBJ2-3; D remains unclear. The clonotype originates from an adult who received the AZD1222 COVID-19 vaccine. CDR3 bases: TGTGCCACCAGTGATCCCGGGCCAACAGATACGCAGTATTTT. Amino acids: CATSDPGPTDTQYF.